This TCR beta chain was recorded in a study of OX40 agonist ivuxolimab in advanced cancers. Some background on the complete study: Ivuxolimab was a fully human IgG2 agonistic monoclonal antibody targeting the costimulatory receptor OX40 (CD134). The point of sequencing TCRbeta in the periphery was to test whether ivuxolimab changed TCR sequence diversity and drove clonal T-cell expansion. Intravenous ivuxolimab was administered to patients every 2 weeks at six dose levels: 0.01, 0.1, 0.3, 1.5, 3 and 10 mg/kg. The dose-escalation cohort was about 83% male with a mean age of approximately 59 years, ranging from roughly 20 to 80. The paper covers the monotherapy dose-escalation part of the phase I ivuxolimab trial, which included N of about 50 patients. Three dose-escalation patients achieved partial responses, one with hepatocellular carcinoma and two with cutaneous melanoma. Among the approximately 54 dose-escalation patients, some 19 had hepatocellular carcinoma, roughly 15 melanoma, 9 renal cell carcinoma and 9 head and neck cancer. Prior anti-PD-1, anti-PD-L1 or anti-CTLA-4 therapy was permitted, and approximately 42% of dose-escalation patients had received checkpoint inhibitors.

On this clone itself: What antigen it recognizes has not been identified. No much larger clone exists at a distance of one base, and base qualities are not known.

The trial excluded patients who had a history of autoimmune disease or were on systemic immunosuppression. Peripheral blood for TCR sequencing was drawn from every dose cohort at baseline, at cycle 4 day 1 and at cycle 7 day 1. Samples came from an open-label, multicenter, first-in-human phase I dose-escalation trial of ivuxolimab. Adults with locally advanced or metastatic melanoma, renal cell carcinoma, hepatocellular carcinoma or head and neck squamous cell carcinoma were enrolled in the trial. Before TCR sequencing, CD4+ T cells and CD8+ T cells were sorted from peripheral blood as separate populations. What the study reported, not specific to this receptor: In the 0.1-3.0 mg/kg groups, partial responders had among the lowest normalized peripheral clonal expansion, particularly in CD8+ T cells. The antigen specificity of the clonally expanded peripheral T cells was not determined. Low levels of normalized T-cell clonal expansion were also seen in some nonresponding patients. Clonal expansion of both CD4+ and CD8+ blood T cells was observed from baseline to week 6 at doses 0.1 to 3.0 mg/kg. After ivuxolimab, expanded clones were on average more numerous among CD8+ T cells than among CD4+ T cells.

Per the germline V gene (reference sequence), WNHNN is the CDR1 and SYGVQD is the CDR2. After removal of 3 bases from V and 4 bases from J, the junction retains 2 bases not matched to a gene. The CDR3 sequence holds 15 residues, the cysteine and phenylalanine included. The retained sequence is limited to the CDR3, 45 bases, with the frame set at the first base. Genomic DNA was extracted from sorted cells for sequencing of the TCRbeta CDR3 region. The immunoSEQ Assay was used for sequencing of TCRbeta CDR3 regions. This immuneACCESS table, as held by TCRdb, lists in-frame sequences with V and J called but not all clones. Of the missing ones, under half trace to an unresolved V gene in checked studies; the others have no known cause. This sample has fewer than 85,000 clones in its table, and roughly 86% of those were observed once. Roughly 0.9% of the sample belongs to the ten largest clones.

This specimen consisted of CD4+ or CD8+ T cells sorted from blood, obtained in a trial of the OX40 agonist ivuxolimab. The chain employs TRBV10-1 and TRBJ2-1; 11 junctional bases match TRBD1. This receptor was taken from an adult with an advanced solid tumor such as melanoma, head and neck, liver or kidney cancer. Here is the DNA: TGCGCCAGCAGTGACGGGGACAGGGGGTACAATGAGCAGTTCTTC. This gives the protein CASSDGDRGYNEQFF.